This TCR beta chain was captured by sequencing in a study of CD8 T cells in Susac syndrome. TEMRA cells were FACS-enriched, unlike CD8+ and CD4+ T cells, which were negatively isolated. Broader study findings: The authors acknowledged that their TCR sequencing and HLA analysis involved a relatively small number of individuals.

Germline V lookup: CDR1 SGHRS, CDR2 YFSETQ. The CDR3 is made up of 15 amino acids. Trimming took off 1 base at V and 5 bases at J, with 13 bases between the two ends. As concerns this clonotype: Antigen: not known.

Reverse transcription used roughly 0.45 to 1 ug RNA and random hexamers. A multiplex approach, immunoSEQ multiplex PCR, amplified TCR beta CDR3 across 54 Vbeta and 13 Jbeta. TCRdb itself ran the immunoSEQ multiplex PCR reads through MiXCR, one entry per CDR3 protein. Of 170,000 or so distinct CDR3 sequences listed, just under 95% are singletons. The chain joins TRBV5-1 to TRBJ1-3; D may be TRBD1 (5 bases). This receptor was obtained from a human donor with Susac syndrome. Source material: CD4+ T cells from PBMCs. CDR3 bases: TGCGCCAGCAGCTTGCAAGGGGACGGACGAAACACCATATATTTT. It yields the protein CASSLQGDGRNTIYF. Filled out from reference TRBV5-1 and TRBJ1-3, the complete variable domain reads KAGVTQTPRYLIKTRGQQVTLSCSPISGHRSVSWYQQTPGQGLQFLFEYFSETQRNKGNFPGRFSGRQFSNSRSEMNVSTLELGDSALYLCASSLQGDGRNTIYFGEGSWLTVV.